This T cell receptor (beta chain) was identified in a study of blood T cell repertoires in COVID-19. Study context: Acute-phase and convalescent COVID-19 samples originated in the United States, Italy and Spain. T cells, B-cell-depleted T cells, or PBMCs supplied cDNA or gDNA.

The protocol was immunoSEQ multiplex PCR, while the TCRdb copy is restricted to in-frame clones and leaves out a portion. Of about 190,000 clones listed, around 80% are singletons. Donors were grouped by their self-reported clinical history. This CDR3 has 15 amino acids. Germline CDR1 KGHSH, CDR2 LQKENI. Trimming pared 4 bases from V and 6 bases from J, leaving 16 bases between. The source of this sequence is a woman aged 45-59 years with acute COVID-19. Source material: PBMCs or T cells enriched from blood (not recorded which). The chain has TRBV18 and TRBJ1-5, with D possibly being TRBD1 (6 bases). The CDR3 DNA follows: TGTGCCAGCTCACAAAACAGGGAGGGAGCTCAGCCCCAGCATTTT. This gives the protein CASSQNREGAQPQHF.